This TCR beta chain was sequenced during a study of T cell repertoires in cytomegalovirus infection. Overall study context: Recently identified HLA-C-restricted and well-studied HLA-B-restricted CMV epitopes were used. It was the public TCR beta signatures that indicated both CMV infection and matching HLA type.

Germline CDR1 is MNHEY and CDR2 is SVGAGI. The CDR3 covers 19 residues. J gave up 2 bases and V 2 bases, and 11 bases lay outside the gene matches. As to this clonotype: No antigen is known for it.

A single record per CDR3 protein comes from TCRdb applying MiXCR to the reads. Counted here are roughly 350,000 distinct CDR3 sequences, roughly 34% occurring once; the ten biggest clones make up about 14%. The study's findings and limits: The study found HLA-C-restricted CMV-specific TCR beta clonotypes dominating the ex vivo response. Carriage of CMV together with the relevant HLA was identifiable through cumulative public TCR beta family frequency.

This receptor was obtained from a human donor in good health (CMV status not recorded). Some clones in this sample may be carry-over from other donors' samples. Sequenced here: cultured PBMCs, sampled from culture after CMV antigen stimulation. J is TRBJ2-2 and V is TRBV6-5; TRBD2 matches at 10 bases. The CDR3 region has the DNA TGTGCCAGCAGTTACGACAGCCTAGCGGGAGCGGGAAACACCGGGGAGCTGTTTTTT. Translated, it gives CASSYDSLAGAGNTGELFF.